The sequence of this T cell receptor (beta chain) was determined in a study of radiation and T cells in renal cell carcinoma. For the study at large: Nephrectomy followed 15 Gy stereotactic body radiation by 4 weeks. Study observations and caveats: Without pretreatment biopsies, baseline tumor clonotype presence was undetermined.

Points on this clone: What it binds is unknown.

Time point defined: blood 2 weeks post-SBRT. Treatment: 15 Gy SBRT to primary tumor, nephrectomy 4 weeks later. Libraries were prepared by immunoSEQ multiplex PCR; TCRdb keeps only in-frame clonotypes and omits some of them. The table includes about 120,000 clones, about four fifths detected once. Germline lookup yields CDR1 MDHEN and CDR2 SYDVKM. This CDR3 contains 14 residues. V lost 2 bases, J lost 2 bases, and 10 bases lay in between. Sample: blood, taken from a patient whose treatment included radiotherapy and nephrectomy. The receptor was derived from a middle-aged man with renal cell carcinoma. The V call is TRBV28, the J call TRBJ2-7; D uncertain. As DNA, the CDR3 is TGTGCCAGCAGTTTAGGGTCTGAGACCTACGAGCAGTACTTC. This gives the protein CASSLGSETYEQYF.